These 9 T cell receptor delta chains were sequenced from one sample in a study of γδ T cells in repeated Plasmodium falciparum infection. TCRdb reprocessed the multiplex PCR reads through CATT. This table has about 89,000 delta-chain clones, approximately 1.5% appearing once. Vgamma9/Vdelta2+ and Vdelta2-negative gammadelta T cells were flow-sorted from PBMC for bulk sequencing. What was sequenced was gamma-delta T cells from blood. The receptors here all came from a pool of human donors (malaria-infected and uninfected, not separated).

There are a few counts of this clone. A read error is the likely source, as a far larger clone sits one nucleotide away. Within the sample, other DNA sequences also encode this same CDR3. The CDR3 region has the DNA TGCGCTCTTGGGGAACTATGGCTACAGGGAGTGGGTTACACCGATAAACTCATCTTT. Its protein is CALGELWLQGVGYTDKLIF. The chain employs TRDV1 and TRDJ1; D might be TRDD3 (5 bases). The J gene comes from matching the DNA to germline here; TCRdb lacks it. The CDR3 has 19 amino acids. Per germline, CDR1 TSWWSYY and CDR2 QGS.

Only a few counts were recorded for this clone. TCRdb attributes to this sequence the protein of a much larger clone, which differs from the DNA translation at residue 18; a read error is likely, and the protein displayed is translated from the DNA. The J gene is uncalled and the V gene is TRDV1; TRDD3, the D gene given by the table, was not confirmed from the DNA. Germline V gene lookup returns CDR1 TSWWSYY and CDR2 QGS. The CDR3 is 19 amino acids. For the CDR3, the DNA is TGTGCTCTTGGGGATCCAGAAGGGGGATTCGAGAAGTACACCGATAAACTCACCTTT. It yields the protein CALGDPEGGFEKYTDKLTF.

This clone was seen many times. TCRdb attributes to this sequence the protein of a much larger clone, which differs from the DNA translation at residue 16; a read error is likely, and the protein displayed is translated from the DNA. There is no J gene call, but TRDV1 is given as the V gene; the table's D gene call, TRDD3, was not cross checked with the DNA. Looked up from germline, CDR1 is TSWWSYY and CDR2 is QGS. The CDR3 is made up of 17 amino acids. In nucleotides, the CDR3 is TGTGCTCTTGGGGAAATCCCTTCCTTTACTGGGGGAGCCAAACTCACCTTT. It yields the protein CALGEIPSFTGGAKLTF.

The rearrangement joins TRDV2 to TRDJ2, with 13 bases lining up with TRDD3. TCRdb gives no J gene; it was assigned here by matching the DNA to germline. Germline V gives CDR1 GEAIGNYY, CDR2 EKD. V dropped 3 bases and J dropped 5; count of bases not matched to a gene: 5. The CDR3 is 16 residues long. CDR3 nucleotide sequence: TGTGCCTGTGACTCTACTGGGGGATACGGCACAGCACAACTCTTCTTT. This sequence encodes CACDSTGGYGTAQLFF.

This clone was found many times. A far larger clone is off by one base, so a read error is likely. Other DNA variants within this sample encode the same CDR3. The J segment was not called; the V segment is TRDV1; the D segment call TRDD3 is taken from the table without a DNA check. Germline-derived CDR1 and CDR2 are TSWWSYY and QGS. The CDR3 consists of 21 residues. This chain's CDR3 is CALGEPVLPGSIPPYTDKLIF. The CDR3, as DNA: TGTGCTCTTGGGGAACCTGTCCTACCGGGGTCCATACCCCCGTACACCGATAAGCTCATCTTT.

As to this clone: TCRdb has a much larger clone's protein, which differs at residue 6 from the translation of this DNA, likely because of a read error; what is shown is the protein translated from the DNA. The chain combines TRDV2 with TRDJ3; 11 bases are shared with TRDD3. Here the J gene was assigned by germline matching of the DNA, as TCRdb has none. This CDR3 comprises 20 residues. V shed 3 bases, J shed 2 bases, and the junction held 11 bases outside the gene matches. Germline loops: CDR1 GEAIGNYY, CDR2 EKD. CDR3 residues: CACDLCWGIQTAWDTRQMFF. CDR3 bases: TGTGCCTGTGACTTGTGCTGGGGGATACAAACGGCCTGGGACACCCGACAGATGTTTTTC.

Concerning this clone itself: TCRdb's listed protein matches a much larger clone and diverges from this DNA's translation at residue 20, likely through a read error; the protein shown comes from the DNA. The V call is TRDV1, the J call TRDJ1; 13 bases map to TRDD3. TCRdb supplies no J gene; here it was assigned by aligning the nucleotide sequence to germline. CDR1 is TSWWSYY and CDR2 is QGS in the germline V gene. Trimming cost V 0 bases and J 4 bases; bases outside gene matches: 32. CDR3 length: 26 residues. The CDR3 region has the DNA TGTGCTCTTGGGGAACTTAGGACCTTCCTACCGCGTACTGGGGGATACGCGGCGGGCCAGTTCGATAAACTCATCTTT. As protein: CALGELRTFLPRTGGYAAGQFDKLIF.

There are a few counts of this clone. TCRdb's protein, taken from a much larger clone, differs from this DNA's translation at residue 7, likely owing to a read error; the protein displayed comes from the DNA. The chain combines TRDV2 with TRDJ3; D is possibly TRDD2 (6 bases). The V end lost 0 bases, the J end lost 0 bases, and 26 bases lay between the germline ends. Germline CDR1 reads GEAIGNYY; CDR2 reads EKD. The CDR3 consists of 23 residues. As DNA, the CDR3 is TGTGCCTGTGACACCCATAGCCTTCCGGGCCGCTCGGATAACTCCTGGGACACCCGACAGATGTTTTTC. It codes for CACDTHSLPGRSDNSWDTRQMFF.

The sample holds a few counts of this clone. TCRdb records a much larger clone's protein for this DNA, with a difference at residue 15 that likely arises from a read error; the protein given is the translation of the DNA. J is TRDJ1 and V is TRDV1; 9 bases agree with TRDD2. The CDR3 covers 19 residues. Germline CDR1 reads TSWWSYY; CDR2 reads QGS. Unmatched junction bases numbered 27, after V lost 5 bases and J lost 11 bases. The CDR3 here is CALGPQGAFLRWGTKGLIF. CDR3 coding DNA: TGTGCTCTTGGGCCACAGGGAGCCTTCCTACGTTGGGGGACCAAGGGGCTCATCTTT.